Listed below are T cell receptor beta chains from one sample, sequenced in a study of identical twins. TCRdb reanalysed the 5' RACE reads using MiXCR and keeps one entry per CDR3 protein. Among hundreds of thousands of distinct CDR3 sequences listed, 6% to 9% were seen once. This sample also belongs to another study, concerning yellow fever vaccine responses in identical twins.

The material sequenced was memory (CD45RO+) T cells sorted from blood. Receptors originate from a woman aged 18-30 years in good health. Each CDR3 is given with its conserved first and last residue. Each record gives: J gene, clone size, D gene, V gene, CDR3 DNA, CDR3 protein. The D gene is left open where the match is weak. A clone size is listed for some rows: how often the clone was seen (once, few, many), or a class if it is expanded.

>TRBJ2-1|few|.|TRBV7-2
TGTGCCAGCAGCACCGGGACTGGGGATGAGCAGTTCTTC
CASSTGTGDEQFF
>TRBJ2-5|many|.|TRBV7-9
TGTGCCAGCAGCGCAGAGTTCCAAGAGACCCAGTACTTC
CASSAEFQETQYF
>TRBJ2-1|few|.|TRBV11-2
TGTGCCAGCAGGGGATCAGGCTCCTACAATGAGCAGTTCTTC
CASRGSGSYNEQFF
>TRBJ1-1|many|.|TRBV7-2
TGTGCCAGCAGCTTAGATTCAGGGGTGAACACTGAAGCTTTCTTT
CASSLDSGVNTEAFF
>TRBJ1-3|.|.|TRBV6-1
TGTGCCAGCAGTCGGACTGCTGCATTCTCTGGAAACACCATATATTTT
CASSRTAAFSGNTIYF
>TRBJ2-3|.|.|TRBV11-3
TGTGCCAGCAGCGTAGGACCTACACAGGGTACGCAGTATTTT
CASSVGPTQGTQYF
>TRBJ2-7|.|.|TRBV3-1
TGTGCCAGCAGCCACAGAACACCTAACTACGAGCAGTACTTC
CASSHRTPNYEQYF
>TRBJ2-5|few|TRBD2|TRBV10-3
TGTGCCATCATTCCGGGACTAGCTCCCCAGGGCCAAGAGACCCAGTACTTC
CAIIPGLAPQGQETQYF
>TRBJ2-4|many|.|TRBV3-1
TGTGCCAGCAGCCAACGGGGACAACCAGGAAACATTCAGTACTTC
CASSQRGQPGNIQYF
>TRBJ1-2|few|.|TRBV28
TGTGCCAGCAGTTTAGAGGCAGAGACAGATGGCTACACCTTC
CASSLEAETDGYTF
>TRBJ2-1|many|.|TRBV5-1
TGCGCCAGCAGCTTGGTCCCCAGGGAGGTGGGCAATGAGCAGTTCTTC
CASSLVPREVGNEQFF
>TRBJ1-2|.|.|TRBV3-1
TGTGCCAGCAGCCAAGGATATCAATCCCTCAAGCAGGACAACACCTTC
CASSQGYQSLKQDNTF
>TRBJ1-3|.|.|TRBV7-9
TGTGCCAGCAGCTTAGGGGGGTCCTCTGGAAACACCATATATTTT
CASSLGGSSGNTIYF
>TRBJ2-7|many|TRBD2|TRBV3-1
TGTGCCAGCAGCCTTGGGACTAGCGGGGGGGCTCGCGAGCAGTACTTC
CASSLGTSGGAREQYF
>TRBJ2-6|.|.|TRBV28
TGTGCCAGCAGTTCCCCAGGAGACTCTGGGGCCAACGTCCTGACTTTC
CASSSPGDSGANVLTF
>TRBJ2-2|many|.|TRBV2
TGTGCCAGCAGTTTTCTAGAAGGCGCGAACACCGGGGAGCTGTTTTTT
CASSFLEGANTGELFF
>TRBJ2-7|many|.|TRBV20-1
TGCAGTGCTCGCAGGGATACTTCCTCCTACGAGCAGTACTTC
CSARRDTSSYEQYF
>TRBJ1-1|.|TRBD1|TRBV6-1
TGTGCCAGCAGTACCAACAGGGGGACGCTCACTGAAGCTTTCTTT
CASSTNRGTLTEAFF
>TRBJ2-1|few|.|TRBV15
TGTGCCACCAGCAACCCCAGTACCCTAGCTACTCGGCGGGGTGAGCAGTTCTTC
CATSNPSTLATRRGEQFF
>TRBJ2-1|many|.|TRBV7-9
TGTGCCAGCAGCTCGACAGGATACAATGAGCAGTTCTTC
CASSSTGYNEQFF